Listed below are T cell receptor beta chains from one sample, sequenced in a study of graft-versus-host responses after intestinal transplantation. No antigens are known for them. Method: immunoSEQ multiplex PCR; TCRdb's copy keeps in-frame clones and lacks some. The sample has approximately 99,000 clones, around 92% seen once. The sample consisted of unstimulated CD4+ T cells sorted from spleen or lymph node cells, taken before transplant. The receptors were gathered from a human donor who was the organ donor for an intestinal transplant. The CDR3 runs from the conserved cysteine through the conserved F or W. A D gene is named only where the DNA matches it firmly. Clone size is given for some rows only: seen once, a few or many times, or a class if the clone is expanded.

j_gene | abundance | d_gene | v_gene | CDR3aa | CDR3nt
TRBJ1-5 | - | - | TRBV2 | CASSELRWGVQPQHF | TGTGCCAGCAGTGAATTGCGGTGGGGGGTCCAGCCCCAGCATTTT
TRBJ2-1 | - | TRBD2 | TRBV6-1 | CASKIVAGGNNEQFF | TGTGCCAGCAAGATTGTAGCGGGTGGAAACAATGAGCAGTTCTTC
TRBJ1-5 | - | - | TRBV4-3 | CASSQDRGMGNQPQHF | TGCGCCAGCAGCCAAGACAGGGGAATGGGCAATCAGCCCCAGCATTTT
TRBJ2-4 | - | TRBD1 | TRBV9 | CASSVTGRGNIQYF | TGTGCCAGCAGCGTGACAGGGCGAGGGAACATTCAGTACTTC
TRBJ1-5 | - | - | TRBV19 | CASSIALNQPQHF | TGTGCCAGTAGTATAGCCCTAAATCAGCCCCAGCATTTT
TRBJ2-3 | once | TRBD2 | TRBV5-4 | CASSLRLAASTDTQYF | TGTGCCAGCAGCTTGAGACTAGCGGCGAGCACAGATACGCAGTATTTT
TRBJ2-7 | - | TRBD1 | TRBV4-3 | CASSQEARGQTYEQYF | TGCGCCAGCAGCCAAGAGGCGAGGGGGCAAACATACGAGCAGTACTTC
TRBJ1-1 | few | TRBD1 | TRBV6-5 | CASSWDRVNTEAFF | TGTGCCAGCAGTTGGGACAGGGTGAACACTGAAGCTTTCTTT
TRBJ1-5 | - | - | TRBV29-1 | CSVVLTGTQPQHF | TGCAGCGTTGTGTTGACAGGAACTCAGCCCCAGCATTTT
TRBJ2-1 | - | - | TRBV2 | CASSLLNEQFF | TGTGCCAGCAGTTTACTGAATGAGCAGTTCTTC
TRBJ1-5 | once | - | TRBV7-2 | CASSLLTVFGNQPQHF | TGTGCCAGCAGCCTACTGACAGTTTTTGGCAATCAGCCCCAGCATTTT
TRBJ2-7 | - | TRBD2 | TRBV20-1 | CSARREYEQYF | TGCAGTGCTAGGCGGGAGTACGAGCAGTACTTC
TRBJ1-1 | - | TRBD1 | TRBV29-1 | CSVYTGGTEAFF | TGCAGCGTTTACACAGGGGGGACTGAAGCTTTCTTT
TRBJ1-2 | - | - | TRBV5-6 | CASSLDRTSTGYTF | TGTGCCAGCAGCTTGGATAGGACATCGACAGGCTACACCTTC
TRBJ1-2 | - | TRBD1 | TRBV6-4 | CAKGQGTVYGYTF | TGTGCCAAGGGACAGGGAACTGTCTATGGCTACACCTTC
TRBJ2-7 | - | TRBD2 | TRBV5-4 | CASSLGGGLAGYYEQYF | TGTGCCAGCAGCTTGGGCGGGGGACTAGCGGGCTACTACGAGCAGTACTTC
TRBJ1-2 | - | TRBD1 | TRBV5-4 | CASRRTGGGYGYTF | TGTGCCAGCAGGAGGACAGGGGGAGGCTATGGCTACACCTTC
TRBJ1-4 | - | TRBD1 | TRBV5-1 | CASSLPTSGRGYVTNEKLFF | TGCGCCAGCAGCTTGCCTACTTCGGGCAGGGGGTATGTGACTAATGAAAAACTGTTTTTT